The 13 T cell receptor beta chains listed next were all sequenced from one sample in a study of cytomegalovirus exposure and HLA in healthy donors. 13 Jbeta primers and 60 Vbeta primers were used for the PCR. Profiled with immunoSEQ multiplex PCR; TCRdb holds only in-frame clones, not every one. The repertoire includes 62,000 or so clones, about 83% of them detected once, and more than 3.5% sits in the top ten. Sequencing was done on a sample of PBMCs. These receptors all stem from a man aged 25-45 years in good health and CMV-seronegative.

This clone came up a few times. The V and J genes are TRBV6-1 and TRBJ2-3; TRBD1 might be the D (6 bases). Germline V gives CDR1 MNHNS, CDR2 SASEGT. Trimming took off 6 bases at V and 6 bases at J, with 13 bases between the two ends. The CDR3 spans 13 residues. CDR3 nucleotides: TGTGCCAGCAGCGGACAGACGGGGGATACGCAGTATTTT. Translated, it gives CASSGQTGDTQYF.

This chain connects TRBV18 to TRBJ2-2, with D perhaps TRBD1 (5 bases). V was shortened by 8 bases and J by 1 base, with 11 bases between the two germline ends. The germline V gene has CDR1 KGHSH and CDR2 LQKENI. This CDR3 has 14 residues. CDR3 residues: CASQGSLNTGELFF. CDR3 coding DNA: TGTGCCAGCCAGGGATCCTTGAACACCGGGGAGCTGTTTTTT.

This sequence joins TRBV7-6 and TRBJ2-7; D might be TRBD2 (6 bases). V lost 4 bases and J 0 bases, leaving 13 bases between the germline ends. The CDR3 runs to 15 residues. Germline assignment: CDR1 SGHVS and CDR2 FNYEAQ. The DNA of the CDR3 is TGTGCCAGCAGCTCCCAGACCGGGGGCTCCTACGAGCAGTACTTC. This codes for CASSSQTGGSYEQYF.

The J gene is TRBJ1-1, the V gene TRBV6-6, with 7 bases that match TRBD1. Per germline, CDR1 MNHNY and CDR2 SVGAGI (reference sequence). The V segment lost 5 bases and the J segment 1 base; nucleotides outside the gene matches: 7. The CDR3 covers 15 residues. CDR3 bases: TGTGCCAGCAGTCCCCCGGGACAGCGGAACACTGAAGCTTTCTTT. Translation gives CASSPPGQRNTEAFF.

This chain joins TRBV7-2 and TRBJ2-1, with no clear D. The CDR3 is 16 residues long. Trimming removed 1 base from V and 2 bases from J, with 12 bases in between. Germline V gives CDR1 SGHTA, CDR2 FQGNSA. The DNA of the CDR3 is TGTGCCAGCAGCTTAGGCTTACAATTCCCCTACAATGAGCAGTTCTTC. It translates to CASSLGLQFPYNEQFF.

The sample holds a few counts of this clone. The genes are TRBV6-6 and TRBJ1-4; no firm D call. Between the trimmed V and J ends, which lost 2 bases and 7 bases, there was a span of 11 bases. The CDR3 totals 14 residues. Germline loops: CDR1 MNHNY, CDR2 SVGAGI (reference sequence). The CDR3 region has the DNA TGTGCCAGCAGTTACCAGCGTCAAAGTGAAAAACTGTTTTTT. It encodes CASSYQRQSEKLFF.

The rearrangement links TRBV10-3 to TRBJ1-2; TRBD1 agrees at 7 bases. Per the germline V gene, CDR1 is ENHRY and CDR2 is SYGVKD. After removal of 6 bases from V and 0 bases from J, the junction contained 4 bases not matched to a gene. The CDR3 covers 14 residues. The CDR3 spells CAIRGQTANYGYTF. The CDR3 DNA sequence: TGTGCCATCAGGGGACAGACCGCTAACTATGGCTACACCTTC.

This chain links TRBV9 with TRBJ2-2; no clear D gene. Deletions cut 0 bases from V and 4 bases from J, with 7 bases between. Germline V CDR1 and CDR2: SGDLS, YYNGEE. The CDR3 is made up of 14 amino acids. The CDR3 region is CASSVGPFTGELFF. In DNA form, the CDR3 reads TGTGCCAGCAGCGTAGGGCCCTTCACCGGGGAGCTGTTTTTT.

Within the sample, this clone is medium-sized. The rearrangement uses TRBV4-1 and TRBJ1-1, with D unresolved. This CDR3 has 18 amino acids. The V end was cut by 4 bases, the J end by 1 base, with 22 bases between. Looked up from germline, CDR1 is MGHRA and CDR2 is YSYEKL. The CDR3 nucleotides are TGCGCCAGCAGCCTAGCCTCGGATCCCGCAAATCGGAACACTGAAGCTTTCTTT. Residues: CASSLASDPANRNTEAFF.

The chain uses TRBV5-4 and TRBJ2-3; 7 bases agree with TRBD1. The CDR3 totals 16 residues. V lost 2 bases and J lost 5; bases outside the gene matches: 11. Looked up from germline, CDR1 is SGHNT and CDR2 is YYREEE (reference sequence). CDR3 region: CASSLRTGGRGDTQYF. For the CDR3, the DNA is TGTGCCAGCAGCTTACGGACAGGCGGAAGGGGAGATACGCAGTATTTT.

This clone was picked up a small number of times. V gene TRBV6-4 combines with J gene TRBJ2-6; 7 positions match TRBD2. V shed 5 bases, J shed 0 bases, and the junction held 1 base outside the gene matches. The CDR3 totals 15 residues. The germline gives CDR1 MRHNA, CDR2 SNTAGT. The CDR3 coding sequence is TGTGCCAGCAGTCCGGGGGGCTCTGGGGCCAACGTCCTGACTTTC. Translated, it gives CASSPGGSGANVLTF.

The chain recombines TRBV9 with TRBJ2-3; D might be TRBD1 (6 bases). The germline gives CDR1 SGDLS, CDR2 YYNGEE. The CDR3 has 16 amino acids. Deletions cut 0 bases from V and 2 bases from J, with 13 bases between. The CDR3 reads CASSVGGRGYTDTQYF. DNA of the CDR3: TGTGCCAGCAGCGTAGGGGGCAGGGGTTACACAGATACGCAGTATTTT.

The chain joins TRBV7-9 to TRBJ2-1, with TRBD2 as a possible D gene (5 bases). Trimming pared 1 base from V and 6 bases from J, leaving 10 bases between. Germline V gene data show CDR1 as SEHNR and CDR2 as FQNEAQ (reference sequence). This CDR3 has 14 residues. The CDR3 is CASSLGIGLNEQFF. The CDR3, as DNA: TGTGCCAGCAGCTTAGGCATCGGACTCAATGAGCAGTTCTTC. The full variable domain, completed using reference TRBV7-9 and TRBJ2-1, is DTGVSQNPRHKITKRGQNVTFRCDPISEHNRLYWYRQTLGQGPEFLTYFQNEAQLEKSRLLSDRFSAERPKGSFSTLEIQRTEQGDSAMYLCASSLGIGLNEQFFGPGTRLTVL.